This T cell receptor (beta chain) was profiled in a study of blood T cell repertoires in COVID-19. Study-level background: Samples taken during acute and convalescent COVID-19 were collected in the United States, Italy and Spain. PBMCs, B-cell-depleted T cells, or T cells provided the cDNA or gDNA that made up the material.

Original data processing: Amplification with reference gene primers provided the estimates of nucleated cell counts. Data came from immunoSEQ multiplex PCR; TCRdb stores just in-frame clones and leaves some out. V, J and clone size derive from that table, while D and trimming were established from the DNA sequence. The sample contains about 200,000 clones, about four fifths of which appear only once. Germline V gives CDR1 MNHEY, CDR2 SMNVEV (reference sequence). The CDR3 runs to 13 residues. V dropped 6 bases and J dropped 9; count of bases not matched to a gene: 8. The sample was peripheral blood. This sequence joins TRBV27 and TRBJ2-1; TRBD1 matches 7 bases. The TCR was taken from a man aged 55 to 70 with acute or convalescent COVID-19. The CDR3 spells CASRLDRVGEQFF. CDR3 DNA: TGTGCCAGCAGACTCGACAGGGTCGGTGAGCAGTTCTTC.